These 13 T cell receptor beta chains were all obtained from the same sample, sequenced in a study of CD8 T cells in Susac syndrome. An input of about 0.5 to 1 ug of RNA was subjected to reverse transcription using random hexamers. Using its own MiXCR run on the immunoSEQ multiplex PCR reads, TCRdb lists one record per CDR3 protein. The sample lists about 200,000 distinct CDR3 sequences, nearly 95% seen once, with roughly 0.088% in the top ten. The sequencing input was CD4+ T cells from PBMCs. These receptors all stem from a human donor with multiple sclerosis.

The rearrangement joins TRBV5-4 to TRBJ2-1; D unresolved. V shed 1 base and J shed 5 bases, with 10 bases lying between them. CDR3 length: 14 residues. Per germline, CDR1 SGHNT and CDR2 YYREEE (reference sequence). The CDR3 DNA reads TGTGCCAGCAGCTTGATTGGCCCTAACAATGAGCAGTTCTTC. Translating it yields CASSLIGPNNEQFF. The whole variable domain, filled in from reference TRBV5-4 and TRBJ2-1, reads ETGVTQSPTHLIKTRGQQVTLRCSSQSGHNTVSWYQQALGQGPQFIFQYYREEENGRGNFPPRFSGLQFPNYSSELNVNALELDDSALYLCASSLIGPNNEQFFGPGTRLTVL.

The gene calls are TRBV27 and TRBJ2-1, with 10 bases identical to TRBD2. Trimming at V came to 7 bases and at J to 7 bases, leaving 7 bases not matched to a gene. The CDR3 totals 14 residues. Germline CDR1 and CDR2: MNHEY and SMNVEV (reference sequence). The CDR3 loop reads CASNSGRARNEQFF. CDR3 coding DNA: TGTGCCAGCAACAGCGGGAGGGCTCGAAATGAGCAGTTCTTC.

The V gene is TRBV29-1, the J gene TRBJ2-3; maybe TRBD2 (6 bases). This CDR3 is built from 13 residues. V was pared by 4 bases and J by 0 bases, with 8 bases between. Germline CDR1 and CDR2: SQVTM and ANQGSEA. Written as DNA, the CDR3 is TGCAGCGTTGGCGGGACTAGCACAGATACGCAGTATTTT. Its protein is CSVGGTSTDTQYF.

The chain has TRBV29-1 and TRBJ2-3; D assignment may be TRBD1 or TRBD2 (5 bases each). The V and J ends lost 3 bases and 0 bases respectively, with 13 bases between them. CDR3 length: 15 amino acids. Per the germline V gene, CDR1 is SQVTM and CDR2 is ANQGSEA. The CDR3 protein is CSVDPPGRSTDTQYF. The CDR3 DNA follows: TGCAGCGTTGACCCCCCAGGGAGAAGCACAGATACGCAGTATTTT.

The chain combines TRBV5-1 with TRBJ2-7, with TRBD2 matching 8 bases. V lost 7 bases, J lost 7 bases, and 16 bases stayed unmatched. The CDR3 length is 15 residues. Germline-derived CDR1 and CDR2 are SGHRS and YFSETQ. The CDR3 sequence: CASAESGSYVGEQYF. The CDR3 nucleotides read TGCGCCAGCGCCGAGAGCGGGAGTTACGTCGGGGAGCAGTACTTC.

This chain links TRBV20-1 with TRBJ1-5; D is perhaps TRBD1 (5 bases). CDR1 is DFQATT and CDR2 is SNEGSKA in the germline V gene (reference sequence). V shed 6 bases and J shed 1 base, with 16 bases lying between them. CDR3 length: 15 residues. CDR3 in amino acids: CSAATRVGSNQPQHF. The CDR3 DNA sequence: TGCAGTGCGGCCACCAGGGTGGGAAGCAATCAGCCCCAGCATTTT.

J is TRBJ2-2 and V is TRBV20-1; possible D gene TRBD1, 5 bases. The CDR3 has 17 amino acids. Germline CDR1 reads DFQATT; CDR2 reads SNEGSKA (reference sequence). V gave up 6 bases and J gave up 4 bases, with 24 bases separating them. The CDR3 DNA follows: TGCAGTGCCCGCCCCCCGGAGCAGGGTGGCGTCACCGGGGAGCTGTTTTTT. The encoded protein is CSARPPEQGGVTGELFF.

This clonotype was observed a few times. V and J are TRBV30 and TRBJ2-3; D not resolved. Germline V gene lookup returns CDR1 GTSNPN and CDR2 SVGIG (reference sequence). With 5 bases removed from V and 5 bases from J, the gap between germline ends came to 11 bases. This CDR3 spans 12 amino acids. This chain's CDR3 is CAWSDGEDTQYF. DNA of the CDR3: TGTGCCTGGTCAGATGGAGAAGATACGCAGTATTTT.

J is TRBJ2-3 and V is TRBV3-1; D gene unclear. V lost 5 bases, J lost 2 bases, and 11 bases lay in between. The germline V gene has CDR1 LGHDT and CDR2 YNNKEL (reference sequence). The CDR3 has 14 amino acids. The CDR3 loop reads CASSLSAYTDTQYF. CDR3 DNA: TGTGCCAGCAGCTTGAGTGCCTACACAGATACGCAGTATTTT.

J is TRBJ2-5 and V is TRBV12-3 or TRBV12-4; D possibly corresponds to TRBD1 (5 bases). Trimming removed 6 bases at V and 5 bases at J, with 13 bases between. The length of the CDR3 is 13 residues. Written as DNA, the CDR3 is TGTGCCAGCAGACCCACGAAGGGGGAGACCCAGTACTTC. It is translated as CASRPTKGETQYF.

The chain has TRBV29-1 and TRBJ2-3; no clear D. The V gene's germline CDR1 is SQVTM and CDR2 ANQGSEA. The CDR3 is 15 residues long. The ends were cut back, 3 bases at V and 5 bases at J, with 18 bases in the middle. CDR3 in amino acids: CSVEGYDSWGDTQYF. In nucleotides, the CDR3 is TGCAGCGTTGAGGGGTACGACTCATGGGGAGATACGCAGTATTTT.

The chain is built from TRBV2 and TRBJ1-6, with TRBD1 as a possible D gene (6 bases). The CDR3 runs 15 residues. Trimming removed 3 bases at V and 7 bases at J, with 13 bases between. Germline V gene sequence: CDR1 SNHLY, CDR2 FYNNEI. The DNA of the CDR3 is TGTGCCAGCAGTGACCAACAGGGTGTGAATTCACCCCTCCACTTT. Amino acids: CASSDQQGVNSPLHF.

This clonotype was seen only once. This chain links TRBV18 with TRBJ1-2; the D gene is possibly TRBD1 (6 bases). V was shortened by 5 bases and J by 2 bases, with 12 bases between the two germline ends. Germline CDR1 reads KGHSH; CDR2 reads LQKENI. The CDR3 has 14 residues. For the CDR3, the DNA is TGTGCCAGCTCATCAATCAGGGGAAACTATGGCTACACCTTC. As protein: CASSSIRGNYGYTF.